The 24 T cell receptor beta chains below were found in one sample sequenced in a study of cytomegalovirus exposure and HLA in healthy donors. Primers included in the PCR were 60 Vbeta and 13 Jbeta primers. The assay was immunoSEQ multiplex PCR, and TCRdb's table has in-frame clones only and misses some. Of about 140,000 clones in the sample, less than 80% were seen once. The sample comprised PBMCs. These receptor sequences come from a female donor in good health and CMV-seropositive.

This clone occurred a few times. The chain is built from TRBV27 and TRBJ2-3; 8 nucleotides agree with TRBD1. The CDR3 covers 16 residues. Germline CDR1 MNHEY, CDR2 SMNVEV (reference sequence). V trimming: 4 bases; J trimming: 7 bases; junction bases outside the gene matches: 13. In DNA, the CDR3 is TGTGCCAGCAGTTCCCACAGGGGGGCTAGTTCAAATACGCAGTATTTT. This translates into CASSSHRGASSNTQYF.

The chain links TRBV5-1 to TRBJ1-1; D remains unclear. This CDR3 is built from 15 residues. Germline V gene sequence: CDR1 SGHRS, CDR2 YFSETQ. Deletions cut 4 bases from V and 7 bases from J, with 20 bases between. This CDR3 is CASSRNKAREGEAFF. The CDR3 bases are TGCGCCAGCAGCCGTAACAAGGCTAGAGAGGGTGAAGCTTTCTTT. The variable domain in full, with the rest retrieved from reference TRBV5-1 and TRBJ1-1, is KAGVTQTPRYLIKTRGQQVTLSCSPISGHRSVSWYQQTPGQGLQFLFEYFSETQRNKGNFPGRFSGRQFSNSRSEMNVSTLELGDSALYLCASSRNKAREGEAFFGQGTRLTVV.

V gene TRBV5-4 combines with J gene TRBJ1-6; a weak D match, TRBD1 (5 bases). Trimming stripped 3 bases from V and 9 bases from J, with 19 bases between. The germline V gene has CDR1 SGHNT and CDR2 YYREEE (reference sequence). This CDR3 has 16 amino acids. CDR3 nucleotide sequence: TGTGCCAGCAGCTCCGGTCTTAAGGCAGGGCTTTCACCCCTCCACTTT. This codes for CASSSGLKAGLSPLHF.

V gene TRBV28 combines with J gene TRBJ2-1, with 16 bases identical to TRBD2. The CDR3 totals 14 residues. Germline CDR1 is MDHEN and CDR2 is SYDVKM. V was pared by 11 bases and J by 8 bases, with 6 bases of the junction left unmatched. The CDR3 nucleotides read TGTGCCGGCGGGACTAGCGGGGGGGCCCATGAGCAGTTCTTC. Translating it yields CAGGTSGGAHEQFF.

The chain combines TRBV6-4 with TRBJ1-1; no firm D call. Between the trimmed V and J ends, which lost 7 bases and 5 bases, there was a span of 8 bases. This CDR3 spans 11 amino acids. CDR1 and CDR2 (germline): MRHNA, SNTAGT. The DNA for the CDR3 is TGTGCCAGCACCTCCGGGACTGAAGCTTTCTTT. Translating gives CASTSGTEAFF.

The chain employs TRBV7-2 and TRBJ2-7; 9 bases line up with TRBD1. Germline V gene data show CDR1 as SGHTA and CDR2 as FQGNSA. J lost 2 bases, V lost 5 bases, and 7 bases had no gene match. The length of the CDR3 is 15 residues. The CDR3 reads CASSVKQGAAYEQYF. The CDR3 DNA is TGTGCCAGCAGCGTAAAACAGGGGGCGGCCTACGAGCAGTACTTC.

This rearrangement joins TRBV29-1 to TRBJ2-2; D call uncertain. CDR3 length: 12 residues. Germline V gene data show CDR1 as SQVTM and CDR2 as ANQGSEA. Trimming removed 0 bases at V and 8 bases at J, with 7 bases between. CDR3 nucleotides: TGCAGCGTTGAAGATCCCGGGGGGGAGCTGTTTTTT. Translation: CSVEDPGGELFF.

This chain connects TRBV14 to TRBJ2-7, with a tentative D call TRBD2 (5 bases). The CDR3 has 13 amino acids. Germline lookup yields CDR1 SGHDN and CDR2 FVKESK. Trimming left V 0 bases short and J 6 bases short, with 9 bases between. This chain's CDR3 is CASSQDRGSEQYF. Here the CDR3 DNA reads TGTGCCAGCAGCCAAGATCGGGGTTCCGAGCAGTACTTC.

The V call is TRBV5-4, the J call TRBJ2-3, with a possible D match to TRBD2 (6 bases). CDR3 length: 15 residues. Germline V gene sequence: CDR1 SGHNT, CDR2 YYREEE (reference sequence). Trimming took off 4 bases at V and 2 bases at J, with 14 bases between the two ends. The CDR3 here is CASSHSGLNTDTQYF. In DNA form, the CDR3 reads TGTGCCAGCAGCCACAGCGGGTTAAACACAGATACGCAGTATTTT.

The CDR3 DNA is TGTGCCAGCAGTGAAGGGGACAGCGGGGAGCTGTTTTTT. As protein: CASSEGDSGELFF. This chain links TRBV6-4 with TRBJ2-2; the match to TRBD1 covers 7 bases. The CDR3 covers 13 residues. The J segment lost 7 bases and the V segment lost 3 bases, leaving 2 bases of the junction unmatched. Germline CDR1 and CDR2: MRHNA and SNTAGT.

This clone was recorded only once. This sequence joins TRBV6-5 and TRBJ2-7; weak D call: TRBD1 (6 bases). The CDR3 has 14 residues. Trimming removed 6 bases at V and 3 bases at J, with 15 bases between. CDR1 and CDR2 from the germline V gene are MNHEY and SVGAGI. The CDR3 DNA reads as TGTGCCAGCAGCCCAACAGGGATGAGCTACGAGCAGTACTTC. Translation gives CASSPTGMSYEQYF.

The chain joins TRBV2 to TRBJ1-1; no clear D. The V end lost 2 bases, the J end lost 0 bases, and 4 bases lay between the germline ends. The CDR3 is 13 amino acids. Germline V gives CDR1 SNHLY, CDR2 FYNNEI. The chain's CDR3 is CASSEFMNTEAFF. The CDR3 coding sequence is TGTGCCAGCAGTGAATTTATGAACACTGAAGCTTTCTTT.

The rearrangement links TRBV18 to TRBJ1-3; the D gene is possibly TRBD1 (5 bases). The germline V and J ends were trimmed by 6 bases and 2 bases, with 14 bases remaining between them. Germline CDR1 is KGHSH and CDR2 is LQKENI. The CDR3 contains 15 residues. CDR3 coding DNA: TGTGCCAGCTCCCCGGACATCCTAGCTGGAAACACCATATATTTT. This gives the protein CASSPDILAGNTIYF.

This clone was counted only a few times. The chain joins TRBV7-9 to TRBJ2-3; unclear D gene. Germline V gene lookup returns CDR1 SEHNR and CDR2 FQNEAQ (reference sequence). There are 14 residues in the CDR3. The CDR3 spells CSGRLEWGTDTQYF. CDR3 DNA sequence: TGTTCCGGCCGCCTGGAGTGGGGCACAGATACGCAGTATTTT.

The rearrangement links TRBV18 to TRBJ2-5, with 9 bases lining up with TRBD1. V shed 4 bases and J 5 bases; nucleotides not matched to a gene: 8. CDR1 is KGHSH, CDR2 LQKENI, per germline. This CDR3 is 15 amino acids long. The chain's CDR3 is CASSQYRGLEETQYF. As DNA, the CDR3 is TGTGCCAGCTCACAGTACAGGGGGCTTGAGGAGACCCAGTACTTC.

The chain combines TRBV2 with TRBJ2-5, with no clear D. CDR3 size: 11 residues. Trimming pared 5 bases from V and 2 bases from J, leaving 3 bases between. Germline loops: CDR1 SNHLY, CDR2 FYNNEI. This CDR3 is CASSLQETQYF. The CDR3 nucleotides read TGTGCCAGCAGTCTTCAAGAGACCCAGTACTTC. Complete variable domain (other parts from reference TRBV2 and TRBJ2-5): EPEVTQTPSHQVTQMGQEVILRCVPISNHLYFYWYRQILGQKVEFLVSFYNNEISEKSEIFDDQFSVERPDGSNFTLKIRSTKLEDSAMYFCASSLQETQYFGPGTRLLVL.

The chain employs TRBV14 and TRBJ2-2; 9 positions agree with TRBD2. This CDR3 has 16 amino acids. The V segment lost 4 bases and the J segment 3 bases; nucleotides outside the gene matches: 6. Germline CDR1 SGHDN, CDR2 FVKESK. The CDR3 here is CASSLSGGPHTGELFF. In nucleotides, the CDR3 is TGTGCCAGCAGCCTAAGCGGGGGGCCACACACCGGGGAGCTGTTTTTT.

V gene TRBV14 combines with J gene TRBJ2-2, with D hard to call. The CDR3 has 14 residues. Trimming pared 0 bases from V and 1 base from J, leaving 3 bases between. The germline V gene encodes CDR1 SGHDN and CDR2 FVKESK. The CDR3 sequence is CASSQDMNTGELFF. The CDR3 region has the DNA TGTGCCAGCAGCCAAGATATGAACACCGGGGAGCTGTTTTTT.

The gene calls are TRBV2 and TRBJ2-3; D gene uncertain. CDR3 length equals 15 residues. V was clipped by 8 bases and J by 2 bases, with 17 bases between them. Germline CDR1 reads SNHLY; CDR2 reads FYNNEI. CDR3 loop: CASFDSQVITDTQYF. DNA for the CDR3: TGTGCCAGCTTCGATAGTCAGGTCATCACAGATACGCAGTATTTT.

V gene TRBV19 combines with J gene TRBJ1-2; D ambiguous. Germline CDR1 LNHDA, CDR2 SQIVND (reference sequence). CDR3 size: 14 residues. Trimming cost V 7 bases and J 0 bases, with 12 bases left between them. Here the CDR3 DNA reads TGTGCCAGTATACCCGGGAGTGCTAACTATGGCTACACCTTC. It is translated as CASIPGSANYGYTF.

This chain joins TRBV10-3 and TRBJ1-6; 7 bases match TRBD1. J was trimmed by 1 base and V by 0 bases; bases with no gene match: 3. The CDR3 sequence is 17 residues long. Germline V CDR1 and CDR2: ENHRY, SYGVKD. CDR3 sequence (DNA): TGTGCCATCAGTGAGTCAGTGACAGGGTCCTATAATTCACCCCTCCACTTT. Translating gives CAISESVTGSYNSPLHF.

The chain links TRBV7-6 to TRBJ2-1; TRBD2 is a possible D gene (6 bases). The CDR3 covers 16 residues. CDR1 and CDR2 from the germline V gene are SGHVS and FNYEAQ. The ends were cut back, 5 bases at V and 0 bases at J, with 14 bases in the middle. CDR3 in DNA: TGTGCCAGCAGCCGATCAATAGCGGACTCCTACAATGAGCAGTTCTTC. It codes for CASSRSIADSYNEQFF.

CDR3 nucleotides: TGTGCCAGTAGTCAAAGGGGGCAGAGCTATGGCTACACCTTC. This gives the protein CASSQRGQSYGYTF. The genes are TRBV19 and TRBJ1-2; 7 nucleotides agree with TRBD1. Germline V gene data show CDR1 as LNHDA and CDR2 as SQIVND (reference sequence). The junction had 7 bases not matched to a gene; V was cut back by 5 bases and J by 4 bases. The CDR3 contains 14 residues.

In its sample, this clone was seen a few times. The rearrangement uses TRBV30 and TRBJ2-3; 8 bases line up with TRBD2. The CDR3 totals 14 residues. Unmatched junction bases numbered 10, after V lost 4 bases and J lost 7 bases. Per germline, CDR1 GTSNPN and CDR2 SVGIG (reference sequence). CDR3 DNA sequence: TGTGCCTGGACCACGGTAGCGGGAACGAATACGCAGTATTTT. It encodes CAWTTVAGTNTQYF.